This T cell receptor beta chain originates from a study of T cells in Graves' hyperthyroidism and ophthalmopathy. Diagnosis of hyperthyroidism was new in patients aged 18 to 65, and its duration was under 2 months. This clonotype was detected a few times. Its cognate antigen is unknown. Study-level points and caveats: The model foresaw ophthalmopathy a median 6.5 months prior to onset.

This CDR3 has 16 amino acids. CDR1 is GTSNPN and CDR2 is SVGIG in the germline V gene (reference sequence). Losses at the gene ends were 0 bases for V and 7 bases for J; bases not matched to a gene: 15. It was RNA transcripts that yielded the amplified TCR beta CDR3 regions. First-round RT-PCR with HTBI primers amplified the TCR CDR3 region. MiXCR, applied by TCRdb to the multiplex PCR reads, yields one record per CDR3 protein. The data contain about 690,000 distinct CDR3 sequences, roughly 17% of them singletons. The sequencing sample was made of blood. This receptor was obtained from a man aged 50-59 years with Graves' hyperthyroidism. The rearrangement uses TRBV30 and TRBJ2-7, with 7 bases that match TRBD1. In DNA, the CDR3 is TGTGCCTGGAGTGTATCGGTTGGCAGGAGGACAGGAGAGCAGTACTTC. Its translation: CAWSVSVGRRTGEQYF.